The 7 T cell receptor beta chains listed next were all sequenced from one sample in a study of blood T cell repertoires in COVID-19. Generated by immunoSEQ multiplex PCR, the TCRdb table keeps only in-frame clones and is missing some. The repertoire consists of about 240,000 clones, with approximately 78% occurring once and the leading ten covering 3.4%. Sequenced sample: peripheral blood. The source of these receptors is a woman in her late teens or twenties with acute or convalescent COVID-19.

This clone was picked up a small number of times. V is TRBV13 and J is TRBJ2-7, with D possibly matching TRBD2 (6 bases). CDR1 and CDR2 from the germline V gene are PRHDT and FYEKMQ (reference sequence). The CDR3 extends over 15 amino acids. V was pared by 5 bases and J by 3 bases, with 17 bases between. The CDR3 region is CASSPSGTGNYEQYF. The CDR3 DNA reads TGTGCCAGCAGCCCGTCAGGGACTGGAAACTACGAGCAGTACTTC.

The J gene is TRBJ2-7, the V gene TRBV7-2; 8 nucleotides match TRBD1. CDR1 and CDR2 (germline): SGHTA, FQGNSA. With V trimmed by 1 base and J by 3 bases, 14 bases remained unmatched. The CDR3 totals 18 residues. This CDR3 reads CASSLVFIRTGSVYEQYF. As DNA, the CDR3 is TGTGCCAGCAGCTTAGTTTTCATAAGGACAGGGTCCGTCTACGAGCAGTACTTC.

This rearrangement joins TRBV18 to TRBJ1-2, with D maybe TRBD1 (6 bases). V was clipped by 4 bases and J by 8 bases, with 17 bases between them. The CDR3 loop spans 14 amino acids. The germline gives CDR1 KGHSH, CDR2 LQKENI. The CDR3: CASSRSGDYGGYTF. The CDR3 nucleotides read TGTGCCAGCTCACGGTCAGGGGATTATGGCGGCTACACCTTC.

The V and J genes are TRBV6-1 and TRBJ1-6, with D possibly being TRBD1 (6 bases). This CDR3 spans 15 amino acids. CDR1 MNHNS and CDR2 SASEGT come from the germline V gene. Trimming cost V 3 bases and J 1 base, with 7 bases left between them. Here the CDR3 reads CASSDGQSYNSPLHF. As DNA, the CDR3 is TGTGCCAGCAGTGATGGACAGTCCTATAATTCACCCCTCCACTTT.

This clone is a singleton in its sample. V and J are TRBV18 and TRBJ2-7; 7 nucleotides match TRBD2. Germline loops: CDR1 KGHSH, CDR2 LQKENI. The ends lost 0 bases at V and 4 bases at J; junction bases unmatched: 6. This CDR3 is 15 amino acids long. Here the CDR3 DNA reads TGTGCCAGCTCACCACCGGGAAGGGAGGGGTACGAGCAGTACTTC. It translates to CASSPPGREGYEQYF.

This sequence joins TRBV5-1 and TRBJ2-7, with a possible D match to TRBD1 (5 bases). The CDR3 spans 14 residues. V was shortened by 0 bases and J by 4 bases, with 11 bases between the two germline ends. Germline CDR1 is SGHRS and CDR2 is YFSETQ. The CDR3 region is CASSLEGARYEQYF. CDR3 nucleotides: TGCGCCAGCAGCTTGGAAGGGGCGCGGTACGAGCAGTACTTC.

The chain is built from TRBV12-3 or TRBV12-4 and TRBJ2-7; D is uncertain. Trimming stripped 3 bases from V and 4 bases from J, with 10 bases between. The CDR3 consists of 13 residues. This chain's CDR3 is CASSFVSRYEQYF. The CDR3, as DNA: TGTGCCAGCAGTTTTGTCTCCCGTTACGAGCAGTACTTC.